This T cell receptor (beta chain) is drawn from a study of PD-L1 blockade in urothelial cancer (dated by TCRdb to about 2017). For the study in its entirety: Therapy was started in the mid-2010s for all patients, and atezolizumab 1,200 mg was administered intravenously every 3 weeks. About 85% of the roughly 30 patients were males with bladder-origin urothelial cancer, and 18 of 29 reported a prior smoking history. An ECOG performance status of 0 or 1 was recorded for the patients, and 0 to 3 prior chemotherapy regimens had been received by the patients. Blood samples were analyzed at two time points: 3 weeks after treatment start (second dose) and 6 weeks after treatment start. Blood samples gave median yields of about 150,000 T cells and 83,000 or so unique TCRs, along with a median clonality of around 0.075. An exploratory multi-omic analysis was conducted of the somatic, immune and clinical correlates of response to PD-L1 blockade with atezolizumab in urothelial cancer. Pretreatment tumor samples, along with matched peripheral blood collected serially before and after atezolizumab treatment, underwent TCR sequencing. Durable clinical benefit meant progression-free survival longer than 6 months, and TCR features were also tested against progression-free and overall survival. In the same patients, whole exome sequencing and RNA sequencing of pretreatment tumors were performed in addition to TCR sequencing. Some ten patients reached durable clinical benefit, while 20 patients did not. Pretreatment blood TCR-seq was available for about 27 patients, at least one posttreatment blood collection was obtained for some 25 patients, and tumor TCR-seq was available for some 25 patients. Results the study describes overall, beyond this receptor: Because of the small sample size (n ≈ 27) and the many exploratory analyses performed, the results are intended to be regarded as hypothesis-generating. A pretreatment peripheral blood TCR clonality below the median was linked to improved progression-free and overall survival. At 3 weeks after the start of treatment, tumor-associated TCR clones in peripheral blood had expanded more in patients with durable benefit (n ≈ 24, p = 0.022).

Synthetic TCR analog templates were spiked into each PCR so that absolute template abundance could be estimated from read counts. TCRbeta CDR3 regions were amplified from genomic DNA with bias-controlled V and J gene primers using the immunoSEQ assay. Sequencing of rearranged TCRbeta segments was performed at approximately 20X coverage. Under the source paper's analysis protocol: Clustering was used to correct sequencing errors, and CDR3s were annotated against IMGT to assign V, D and J genes. Downstream analyses used only productive TCRbeta rearrangements and left out out-of-frame or stop-codon sequences. Clonality was computed as one minus Shannon entropy normalized by the log of the number of unique productive sequences. Fisher's exact test with Benjamini-Hochberg correction, at a threshold of adjusted p below 0.01, was used to find clones that differed between time points or between blood and tumor. The clones in this table, taken by TCRdb from immuneACCESS, are in-frame only. Not every clone is retained; where verified, under half of the shortfall comes from an unresolved V gene, and the cause of the rest is unknown. The V and J calls and the clone size are those of that table, but D and trimming were determined from the DNA. This sample lists roughly 120,000 clones; roughly 90% were detected once. 1.5% to 2% of the sample comes from the top ten.

A word on this clone: The target of this receptor is not known. Qualities for individual bases were not recorded, and no much larger clone is one base off.

This specimen's time point label, per the study, means: peripheral blood 6 weeks after treatment start. The cohort comprised more than 25 patients with locally advanced or metastatic urothelial carcinoma treated at Memorial Sloan Kettering on a trial protocol. Peripheral blood mononuclear cells were collected pretreatment and during treatment, with between 1 and 8 total time points per patient. The Qiagen DNeasy Blood extraction kit was used to purify genomic DNA from total PBMCs and tumor samples. PBMCs were collected pretreatment and during treatment, and were isolated and stored as previously described. Specimen: PBMCs, collected around atezolizumab (anti-PD-L1) treatment. This sequence originates from a man aged 60 to 69 with urothelial cancer.

The CDR3 region has the sequence CASSYRRQNTEAFF. The nucleotide sequence reads TGTGCCAGCAGTTACAGGCGGCAGAACACTGAAGCTTTCTTT. Here the chain combines TRBV6-5 and TRBJ1-1, with no reliable assignment of the D segment. There are 14 amino acids in the CDR3, from cysteine to phenylalanine inclusive. Of the read, only the CDR3 DNA is kept; its 42 bases are in frame from base 1. From a lookup of the germline V gene, CDR1 and CDR2 are MNHEY and SVGAGI. V lost 2 bases and J lost 1 base; the stretch between them is 8 bases long.